What follows are 22 T cell receptor beta chains derived from one specimen sequenced in a study of T cell responses to AZD1222 COVID-19 vaccine (dated by TCRdb to the early 2020s). Sample time point, as interpreted from the label and publication: about 28 days (+/-7) after the second vaccine dose. Libraries were built with the immunoSEQ multiplex PCR assay. This immuneACCESS table, as held by TCRdb, lists in-frame sequences with V and J called but not all clones. Of the missing ones, under half trace to an unresolved V gene in checked studies; the others have no known cause. The sample contains approximately 120,000 clones, approximately 90% of them found a single time. The ten most abundant clones make up roughly a tenth of the sample. Sequences were derived from peripheral blood, sampled 28 days after the second AZD1222 dose. The receptors originated from an adult who received the AZD1222 COVID-19 vaccine.

The chain carries TRBV12-3 or TRBV12-4 and TRBJ1-5; no clear D gene. V gave up 3 bases and J gave up 7 bases, with 7 bases separating them. The length of the CDR3 is 12 residues. The CDR3 nucleotides read TGTGCCAGCAGTTTCCTCGGACAGCCCCAGCATTTT. Protein sequence: CASSFLGQPQHF.

For the CDR3, the DNA is TGTGCCAGCGGCCAGGCCGGGGACTATGGCTACACCTTC. It encodes CASGQAGDYGYTF. This rearrangement joins TRBV25-1 to TRBJ1-2; D remains ambiguous. Germline V gene sequence: CDR1 MGHDK, CDR2 SYGVNS. With 8 bases removed from V and 3 bases from J, the gap between germline ends came to 13 bases. The CDR3 is 13 residues long.

The chain recombines TRBV3-1 (or the pseudogene TRBV3-2) with TRBJ1-1; D remains unclear. V was shortened by 2 bases and J by 3 bases, with 4 bases between the two germline ends. The germline V gene has CDR1 LGHDT and CDR2 YNNKEL (reference sequence). CDR3 length: 12 residues. CDR3 sequence reads: CASSQLHTEAFF. DNA of the CDR3: TGTGCCAGCAGCCAATTACACACTGAAGCTTTCTTT.

This clone was detected once. This chain links TRBV12-5 with TRBJ1-5; 7 bases match TRBD1. J gave up 2 bases and V 5 bases, and 6 bases lay outside the gene matches. The CDR3 extends over 15 amino acids. Germline values: CDR1 LGHNT, CDR2 FRNRAP. In DNA, the CDR3 is TGTGCTAGTGGTCGGGACAGTTTGGGCAATCAGCCCCAGCATTTT. Its protein is CASGRDSLGNQPQHF.

DNA for the CDR3: TGTGCCAGCAGTCGGAGCGCGCAGACTGAAGCTTTCTTT. This codes for CASSRSAQTEAFF. The chain recombines TRBV6-5 with TRBJ1-1; no firm D call. The V end lost 5 bases, the J end lost 5 bases, and 12 bases lay between the germline ends. The CDR3 runs to 13 residues. Germline V gives CDR1 MNHEY, CDR2 SVGAGI.

The genes are TRBV12-3 or TRBV12-4 and TRBJ1-1, with D perhaps TRBD1 (5 bases). V lost 6 bases to trimming and J lost 3 bases, with 11 bases between them. CDR3 length: 13 residues. Written as DNA, the CDR3 is TGTGCCAGCAGCCCGGGGACTTACACTGAAGCTTTCTTT. Amino acids: CASSPGTYTEAFF.

The J gene is TRBJ1-1, the V gene TRBV5-4; D gene uncertain. The CDR3 spans 13 residues. Germline V CDR1 and CDR2: SGHNT, YYREEE (reference sequence). V lost 0 bases, J lost 1 base, and 4 bases lay in between. The CDR3 here is CASSLAWNTEAFF. CDR3 DNA sequence: TGTGCCAGCAGCTTGGCCTGGAACACTGAAGCTTTCTTT.

V and J are TRBV10-3 and TRBJ1-5, with 7 bases identical to TRBD1. Trimming cost V 8 bases and J 5 bases; bases outside gene matches: 6. CDR1 is ENHRY, CDR2 SYGVKD, per germline. The CDR3 sequence is 13 residues long. CDR3 coding DNA: TGTGCCATCTCCGGACAGGCGGATCAGCCCCAGCATTTT. It is translated as CAISGQADQPQHF.

This clone was picked up one time. V gene TRBV6-5 combines with J gene TRBJ1-4; D remains ambiguous. The CDR3 is 14 amino acids. V was pared by 7 bases and J by 0 bases, with 9 bases between. In germline, CDR1 is MNHEY, CDR2 SVGAGI. CDR3 region: CASMSRATNEKLFF. DNA of the CDR3: TGTGCCAGCATGTCAAGGGCAACTAATGAAAAACTGTTTTTT.

This clone was recorded a few times. The CDR3 DNA is TGTGCCAGCAGCCACGCGGGAGGGGGCAATGAGCAGTTCTTC. It yields the protein CASSHAGGGNEQFF. The chain couples TRBV3-1 (or the pseudogene TRBV3-2) to TRBJ2-1, with 9 bases that match TRBD2. J lost 6 bases, V lost 3 bases, and 3 bases had no gene match. The CDR3 is 14 residues long. Germline V gene sequence: CDR1 LGHDT, CDR2 YNNKEL (reference sequence).

V and J are TRBV9 and TRBJ1-2, with D perhaps TRBD1 (5 bases). CDR1 and CDR2 from the germline V gene are SGDLS and YYNGEE. V shed 0 bases and J shed 4 bases, with 10 bases lying between them. This CDR3 has 14 amino acids. The CDR3 coding sequence is TGTGCCAGCAGCGTAGCGTCAGGGAGCTATGGCTACACCTTC. Translated, it gives CASSVASGSYGYTF.

The CDR3, as DNA: TGTGCCAGCAGTTTACAGCCGGGAATCGGGGAAAAACTGTTTTTT. It encodes CASSLQPGIGEKLFF. This chain connects TRBV6-5 to TRBJ1-4, with D unclear. V lost 4 bases, J lost 8 bases, and 17 bases lay in between. The germline V gene encodes CDR1 MNHEY and CDR2 SVGAGI. The CDR3 loop spans 15 amino acids.

This clone was picked up one time. J is TRBJ1-3 and V is TRBV19, with D possibly matching TRBD1 (6 bases). Germline values: CDR1 LNHDA, CDR2 SQIVND (reference sequence). Trimming stripped 2 bases from V and 9 bases from J, with 11 bases between. The length of the CDR3 is 13 residues. This CDR3 reads CASSIYPGATIYF. The DNA of the CDR3 is TGTGCCAGTAGTATATATCCAGGGGCCACCATATATTTT.

This clone was seen a handful of times. The chain carries TRBV5-1 and TRBJ2-5, with D perhaps TRBD1 (6 bases). V was pared by 3 bases and J by 4 bases, with 13 bases between. CDR1 and CDR2 from the germline V gene are SGHRS and YFSETQ. This CDR3 spans 14 amino acids. CDR3 residues: CASSYSGAGETQYF. The CDR3 DNA follows: TGCGCCAGCAGCTACTCAGGGGCGGGAGAGACCCAGTACTTC.

In this sample, this clone turned up once. This chain links TRBV5-1 with TRBJ2-5, with 9 bases lining up with TRBD1. The length of the CDR3 is 17 residues. Germline values: CDR1 SGHRS, CDR2 YFSETQ. Trimming took 4 bases from V and 4 from J; bases not matched to a gene: 14. The CDR3, as DNA: TGCGCCAGCAGCATAGCTCCGGGACAGGGCGGGGGAGAGACCCAGTACTTC. This translates into CASSIAPGQGGGETQYF. The full variable domain, with the rest looked up from reference TRBV5-1 and TRBJ2-5, is KAGVTQTPRYLIKTRGQQVTLSCSPISGHRSVSWYQQTPGQGLQFLFEYFSETQRNKGNFPGRFSGRQFSNSRSEMNVSTLELGDSALYLCASSIAPGQGGGETQYFGPGTRLLVL.

The chain links TRBV19 to TRBJ1-5, with TRBD1 matching 10 bases. This CDR3 has 15 amino acids. Germline V CDR1 and CDR2: LNHDA, SQIVND (reference sequence). The V and J ends lost 6 bases and 4 bases, in that order; junction bases with no gene match: 6. The CDR3 region is CASRGQGRGNQPQHF. The CDR3 DNA reads TGTGCCAGTAGGGGACAGGGGAGGGGGAATCAGCCCCAGCATTTT. The full variable domain, its missing parts supplied by reference TRBV19 and TRBJ1-5, is DGGITQSPKYLFRKEGQNVTLSCEQNLNHDAMYWYRQDPGQGLRLIYYSQIVNDFQKGDIAEGYSVSREKKESFPLTVTSAQKNPTAFYLCASRGQGRGNQPQHFGDGTRLSIL.

The V and J genes are TRBV2 and TRBJ1-2; D may be TRBD1 (6 bases). The CDR3 sequence is 13 residues long. In germline, CDR1 is SNHLY, CDR2 FYNNEI. The V end lost 2 bases, the J end lost 4 bases, and 8 bases lay between the germline ends. CDR3 bases: TGTGCCAGCAGTGAACGGGGGGCCTATGGCTACACCTTC. Translation gives CASSERGAYGYTF.

This sequence joins TRBV7-9 and TRBJ1-1, with D uncertain. Per germline, CDR1 SEHNR and CDR2 FQNEAQ (reference sequence). The CDR3 is made up of 12 amino acids. The ends were cut back, 3 bases at V and 3 bases at J, with 5 bases in the middle. CDR3 sequence (DNA): TGTGCCAGCAGCTTCGCGGACACTGAAGCTTTCTTT. Its protein product is CASSFADTEAFF.

The V call is TRBV27, the J call TRBJ1-2, with D tentatively TRBD1 (6 bases). The CDR3 loop spans 15 amino acids. V was cut by 0 bases and J by 7 bases, with 15 bases left in between. The germline gives CDR1 MNHEY, CDR2 SMNVEV (reference sequence). CDR3 sequence reads: CASSLSFQGQGGYTF. As DNA, the CDR3 is TGTGCCAGCAGTTTATCGTTCCAGGGGCAGGGTGGCTACACCTTC.

The J gene is TRBJ1-3, the V gene TRBV19; unclear D gene. CDR3 length: 15 residues. Trimming took 4 bases from V and 1 from J, leaving 11 bases between them. Per germline, CDR1 LNHDA and CDR2 SQIVND (reference sequence). The CDR3 here is CASSTPRDSGNTIYF. CDR3 coding DNA: TGTGCCAGTAGTACCCCCCGCGATTCTGGAAACACCATATATTTT.

CDR3 nucleotide sequence: TGTGCCAGCAGACACGACAGGGACGAGCAGTACTTC. This codes for CASRHDRDEQYF. The chain couples TRBV11-2 to TRBJ2-7, with 7 bases fitting TRBD1. Germline lookup yields CDR1 SGHAT and CDR2 FQNNGV. The CDR3 has 12 amino acids. J was trimmed by 5 bases and V by 6 bases; bases with no gene match: 4.

The rearrangement uses TRBV11-2 and TRBJ2-5; D might be TRBD2 (6 bases). The CDR3 runs to 13 residues. Trimming took off 4 bases at V and 4 bases at J, with 10 bases between the two ends. Germline CDR1 is SGHAT and CDR2 is FQNNGV. The DNA for the CDR3 is TGTGCCAGCAGCTGGATGGAGGGAGAGACCCAGTACTTC. Amino acid sequence: CASSWMEGETQYF.